This T cell receptor (beta chain) was sequenced in a study of T cell repertoires in cytomegalovirus infection. On the study more broadly: Signatures in public TCR beta sequences pointed to both CMV infection and matching HLA type. Study-wide results and caveats: Clonotype analysis showed dominance of the ex vivo response by HLA-C-restricted CMV-specific TCR beta clonotypes. Summed public TCR beta family frequency identified CMV carriers bearing the relevant HLA.

MiXCR was run by TCRdb on the reads, yielding one entry per CDR3 protein. The profile shows hundreds of thousands of distinct CDR3 sequences, roughly a tenth of them singletons. V shed 1 base and J shed 3 bases, with 6 bases lying between them. CDR1 SGHDN and CDR2 FVKESK come from the germline V gene. There are 13 residues in the CDR3. Many counts were recorded for this clonotype. Its cognate antigen is unknown. The clonotype originates from a human donor in good health (CMV status not recorded). Some clones in this sample may be carry-over from other donors' samples. The sample comprised PBMCs. The chain carries TRBV14 and TRBJ1-1; no reliable D call. In DNA, the CDR3 is TGTGCCAGCAGCCAAGCTCGATACACTGAAGCTTTCTTT. The encoded protein is CASSQARYTEAFF.